These 18 T cell receptor beta chains were sequenced from one sample in a study of blood T cell repertoires in COVID-19. Sequencing was performed with immunoSEQ multiplex PCR; in TCRdb, only in-frame clones are kept and a portion is missing. The sample lists a few hundred thousand clones; around 90% were seen once. The sequenced sample consisted of PBMCs or T cells enriched from blood (not recorded which). All receptors derive from a woman aged 40 to 50 who had been exposed to COVID-19.

The rearrangement uses TRBV4-2 and TRBJ2-6, with 7 bases aligning to TRBD1. The CDR3 totals 19 residues. The germline V gene encodes CDR1 LGHNA and CDR2 YNFKEQ. V lost 4 bases to trimming and J lost 0 bases; unmatched junction nucleotides: 12. The CDR3 nucleotides are TGTGCCAGCAGCCGAGAGGACAGGCCGACCCTCTCTGGGGCCAACGTCCTGACTTTC. Translated, it gives CASSREDRPTLSGANVLTF.

This chain uses TRBV7-6 with TRBJ2-1; D perhaps matches TRBD1 (7 bases). Germline V gene lookup returns CDR1 SGHVS and CDR2 FNYEAQ. The length of the CDR3 is 17 residues. V was pared by 0 bases and J by 2 bases, with 14 bases between. CDR3 region: CASSLAEGQKPYNEQFF. The CDR3 DNA sequence: TGTGCCAGCAGCTTAGCGGAGGGACAGAAACCCTACAATGAGCAGTTCTTC.

This clone was seen a single time. The CDR3 loop reads CASSPLPREGQETQYF. The CDR3 DNA reads TGTGCCAGCAGCCCCCTCCCAAGGGAGGGCCAAGAGACCCAGTACTTC. V usage is TRBV14 and J usage is TRBJ2-5; 7 nucleotides line up with TRBD2. CDR1 and CDR2 from the germline V gene are SGHDN and FVKESK. This CDR3 comprises 16 residues. J lost 1 base, V lost 4 bases, and 9 bases had no gene match.

The J gene is TRBJ1-5, the V gene TRBV27; D unclear. The germline CDR1 and CDR2 sequences are MNHEY and SMNVEV (reference sequence). V was pared by 0 bases and J by 7 bases, with 13 bases between. The CDR3 sequence is 15 residues long. The CDR3 loop is CASSLSIGERQPQHF. For the CDR3, the DNA is TGTGCCAGCAGTTTATCGATCGGGGAGAGGCAGCCCCAGCATTTT.

This chain uses TRBV4-1 with TRBJ2-3, with 9 bases matching TRBD2. The CDR3 length is 16 residues. Trimming removed 3 bases from V and 3 bases from J; junction bases left unmatched: 7. Germline CDR1 and CDR2: MGHRA and YSYEKL. CDR3 sequence reads: CASSQTSGMGTDTQYF. The CDR3 DNA reads as TGCGCCAGCAGCCAGACTAGCGGTATGGGGACAGATACGCAGTATTTT.

The chain combines TRBV5-6 with TRBJ2-7; a weak D match, TRBD1 (6 bases). V lost 0 bases to trimming and J lost 6 bases, with 13 bases between them. This CDR3 comprises 14 residues. In germline, CDR1 is SGHDT, CDR2 YYEEEE. The chain's CDR3 is CASSLVFTGSEQYF. The CDR3 DNA reads as TGTGCCAGCAGCTTGGTTTTTACAGGGAGCGAGCAGTACTTC.

CDR3 residues: CASSRGQGKQYF. The CDR3 DNA follows: TGTGCCAGCAGCCGGGGACAGGGCAAGCAGTACTTC. The gene calls are TRBV5-4 and TRBJ2-7; the match to TRBD1 covers 9 bases. The germline gives CDR1 SGHNT, CDR2 YYREEE (reference sequence). The CDR3 totals 12 residues. V shed 4 bases, J shed 8 bases, and the junction held 4 bases outside the gene matches.

The J gene is TRBJ1-2, the V gene TRBV2, with a weak D call TRBD1 (5 bases). The V gene lost 2 bases and the J gene lost 2 bases, with 12 bases spanning the gap. From germline, CDR1 is SNHLY and CDR2 FYNNEI. The CDR3 covers 15 residues. DNA for the CDR3: TGTGCCAGCAGTGAACCCAGGTCAGGGAACTATGGCTACACCTTC. Its protein product is CASSEPRSGNYGYTF.

This chain uses TRBV29-1 with TRBJ1-2, with a possible D match to TRBD1 (5 bases). This CDR3 region has 14 residues. Germline CDR1 reads SQVTM; CDR2 reads ANQGSEA. Trimming shortened V by 0 bases and J by 1 base, and 9 bases separated the two germline ends. The DNA of the CDR3 is TGCAGCGTTGAAGAAAACAGGAGTAACTATGGCTACACCTTC. Translating gives CSVEENRSNYGYTF.

This clone was counted only a few times. The chain links TRBV13 to TRBJ2-7, with a possible D match to TRBD1 (5 bases). The CDR3 has 15 amino acids. The ends were cut back, 5 bases at V and 1 base at J, with 15 bases in the middle. The germline V gene has CDR1 PRHDT and CDR2 FYEKMQ (reference sequence). The CDR3 region is CASSAGTGRSYEQYF. As DNA, the CDR3 is TGTGCCAGCAGCGCCGGAACAGGCCGTTCCTACGAGCAGTACTTC.

The V and J genes are TRBV7-8 and TRBJ1-5; no reliable D call. There are 14 residues in the CDR3. V was pared by 5 bases and J by 9 bases, with 17 bases between. Germline CDR1 reads SGHVS; CDR2 reads FQNEAQ. CDR3 sequence: CASSPTGYGLPQHF. The CDR3 DNA sequence: TGTGCCAGCAGCCCGACGGGGTATGGATTGCCCCAGCATTTT.

V gene TRBV7-2 combines with J gene TRBJ1-2; the match to TRBD1 covers 12 bases. Trimming cost V 2 bases and J 8 bases; bases outside gene matches: 6. The CDR3 is 15 amino acids. CDR1 and CDR2 from the germline V gene are SGHTA and FQGNSA. The CDR3 here is CASSLLGQGAWGYTF. The DNA for the CDR3 is TGTGCCAGCAGCTTATTGGGACAGGGGGCTTGGGGCTACACCTTC.

The chain recombines TRBV30 with TRBJ1-6, with TRBD1 matching 9 bases. The CDR3 extends over 14 amino acids. Germline V gene data show CDR1 as GTSNPN and CDR2 as SVGIG (reference sequence). The ends lost 4 bases at V and 9 bases at J; junction bases unmatched: 7. The chain's CDR3 is CAWIRKGQGSPLHF. The CDR3 coding sequence is TGTGCCTGGATCCGGAAGGGACAGGGTTCACCCCTCCACTTT.

J is TRBJ2-2 and V is TRBV19, with TRBD2 as a possible D gene (5 bases). CDR1 is LNHDA and CDR2 is SQIVND in the germline V gene (reference sequence). V lost 1 base, J lost 7 bases, and 25 bases lay in between. CDR3 length: 19 amino acids. The CDR3 region has the DNA TGTGCCAGTAGTATAGTCGTGTTTCATGTCCAGGTCCGGGACGGGGAGCTGTTTTTT. This codes for CASSIVVFHVQVRDGELFF.

This clone was counted between two and nine times. This rearrangement joins TRBV21-1 to TRBJ2-3; the table gives TRBD1 as D, unverified against the DNA. TRBV21-1 is deemed a pseudogene. CDR3 length equals 18 residues. CDR3 bases: TGTGCCAGCAGCAAATGTCAATGGGACAGGGGGAAGACAGATACGCAGTATTTT. This codes for CASSKCQWDRGKTDTQYF.

V and J are TRBV10-3 and TRBJ1-1, with D maybe TRBD1 (5 bases). Deletions cut 6 bases from V and 3 bases from J, with 8 bases between. The germline V gene has CDR1 ENHRY and CDR2 SYGVKD. The CDR3 runs 12 residues. DNA for the CDR3: TGTGCCATCAGCTCCAGGGACACTGAAGCTTTCTTT. Its protein is CAISSRDTEAFF.

The rearrangement joins TRBV28 to TRBJ2-7; 10 bases map to TRBD2. J lost 4 bases, V lost 3 bases, and 9 bases had no gene match. The germline gives CDR1 MDHEN, CDR2 SYDVKM. CDR3 size: 16 residues. The CDR3 is CASSLPLAGDVYEQYV. As DNA, the CDR3 is TGTGCCAGCAGTTTGCCCCTAGCGGGAGATGTTTACGAGCAGTACGTC.

The chain couples TRBV5-1 to TRBJ2-7; D not resolved. Trimming pared 3 bases from V and 5 bases from J, leaving 9 bases between. The CDR3 has 12 amino acids. Germline CDR1 is SGHRS and CDR2 is YFSETQ. The CDR3 coding sequence is TGCGCCAGCAGCTCGCGAACGGACGAGCAGTACTTC. Translated, it gives CASSSRTDEQYF.